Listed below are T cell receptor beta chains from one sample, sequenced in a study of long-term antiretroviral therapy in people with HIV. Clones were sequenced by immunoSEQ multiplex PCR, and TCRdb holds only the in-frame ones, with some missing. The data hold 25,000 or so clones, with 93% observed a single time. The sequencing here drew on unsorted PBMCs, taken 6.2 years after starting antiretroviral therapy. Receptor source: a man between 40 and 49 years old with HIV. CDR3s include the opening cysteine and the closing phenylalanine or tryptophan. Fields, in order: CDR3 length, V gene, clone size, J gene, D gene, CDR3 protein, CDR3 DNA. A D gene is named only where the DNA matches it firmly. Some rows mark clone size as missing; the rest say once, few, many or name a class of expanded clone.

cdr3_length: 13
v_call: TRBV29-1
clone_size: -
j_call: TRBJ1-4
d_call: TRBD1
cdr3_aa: CSGGQGINEKLFF
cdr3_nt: TGCAGCGGTGGACAGGGAATTAATGAAAAACTGTTTTTT

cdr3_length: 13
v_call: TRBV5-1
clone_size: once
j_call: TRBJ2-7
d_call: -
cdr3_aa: CASRVTPYYEQYF
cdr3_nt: TGCGCCAGCAGAGTCACACCTTACTACGAGCAGTACTTC

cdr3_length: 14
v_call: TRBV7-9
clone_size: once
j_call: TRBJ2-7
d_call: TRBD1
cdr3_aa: CASSPPGTDYEQYF
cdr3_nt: TGTGCCAGCAGCCCCCCAGGGACAGACTACGAGCAGTACTTC

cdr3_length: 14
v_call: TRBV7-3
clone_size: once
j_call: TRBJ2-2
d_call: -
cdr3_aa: CASSLGGLAGELFF
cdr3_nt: TGTGCCAGCAGCTTAGGGGGTTTGGCCGGGGAGCTGTTTTTT

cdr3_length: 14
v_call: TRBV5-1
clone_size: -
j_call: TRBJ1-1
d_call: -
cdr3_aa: CASSLAGGNTEAFF
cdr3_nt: TGCGCCAGCAGCTTGGCGGGGGGAAACACTGAAGCTTTCTTT

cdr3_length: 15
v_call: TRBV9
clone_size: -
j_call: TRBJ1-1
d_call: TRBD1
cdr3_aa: CASSKLTGTGGEAFF
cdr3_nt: TGTGCCAGCAGCAAACTCACCGGGACAGGGGGTGAAGCTTTCTTT

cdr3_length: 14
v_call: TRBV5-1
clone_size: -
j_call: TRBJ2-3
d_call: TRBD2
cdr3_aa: CASSLRLAADTQYF
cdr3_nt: TGCGCCAGCAGCTTGCGGCTAGCGGCAGATACGCAGTATTTT

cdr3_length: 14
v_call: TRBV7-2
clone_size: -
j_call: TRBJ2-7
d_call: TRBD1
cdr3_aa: CASSRTGYSYEQYF
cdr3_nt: TGTGCCAGCAGCAGGACAGGGTATAGTTACGAGCAGTACTTC

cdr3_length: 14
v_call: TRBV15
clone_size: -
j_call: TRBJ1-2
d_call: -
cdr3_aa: CATSRDSAGDGYTF
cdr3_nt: TGTGCCACCAGCAGAGATAGTGCAGGAGATGGCTACACCTTC

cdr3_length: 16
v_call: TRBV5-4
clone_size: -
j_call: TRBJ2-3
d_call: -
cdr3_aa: CASSGSGSPAGDTQYF
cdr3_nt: TGTGCCAGCAGCGGGTCGGGGAGCCCCGCGGGTGATACGCAGTATTTT

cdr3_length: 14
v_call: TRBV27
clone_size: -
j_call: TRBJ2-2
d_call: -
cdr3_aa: CASSLWPLHGELFF
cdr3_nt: TGTGCCAGCAGTTTATGGCCGCTCCACGGGGAGCTGTTTTTT

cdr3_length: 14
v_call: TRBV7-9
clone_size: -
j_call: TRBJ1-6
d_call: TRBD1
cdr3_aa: CASSPTGEGSPLHF
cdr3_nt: TGTGCCAGCAGTCCCACAGGGGAAGGTTCACCCCTCCACTTT

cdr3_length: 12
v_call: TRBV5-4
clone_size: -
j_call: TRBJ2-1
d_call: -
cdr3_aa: CASSLAGAEQFF
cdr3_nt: TGTGCCAGCAGCTTGGCCGGGGCCGAGCAGTTCTTC

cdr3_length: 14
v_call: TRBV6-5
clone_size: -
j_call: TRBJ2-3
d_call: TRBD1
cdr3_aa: CASNNRGLTDTQYF
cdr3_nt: TGTGCCAGCAATAACAGGGGGCTTACAGATACGCAGTATTTT

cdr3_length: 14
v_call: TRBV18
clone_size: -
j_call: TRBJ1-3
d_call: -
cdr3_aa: CASSPPVSGNTIYF
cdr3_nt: TGTGCCAGCTCACCACCGGTCTCGGGAAACACCATATATTTT

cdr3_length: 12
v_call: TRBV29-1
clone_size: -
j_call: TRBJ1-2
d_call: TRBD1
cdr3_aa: CSVGPTGFGYTF
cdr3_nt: TGCAGCGTTGGCCCGACAGGGTTCGGCTACACCTTC

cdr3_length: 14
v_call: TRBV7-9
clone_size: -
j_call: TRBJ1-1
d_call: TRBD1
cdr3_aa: CASSLAGRGTEAFF
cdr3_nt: TGTGCCAGCAGCTTAGCCGGCAGGGGGACTGAAGCTTTCTTT

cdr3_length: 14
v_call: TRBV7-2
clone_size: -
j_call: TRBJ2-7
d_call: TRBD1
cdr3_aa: CASTSPGTGVKQYF
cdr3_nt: TGTGCCAGCACCTCCCCCGGGACAGGGGTAAAGCAGTACTTC

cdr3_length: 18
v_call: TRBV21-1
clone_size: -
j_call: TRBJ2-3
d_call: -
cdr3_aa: CASNTLPSGREVTDTQYF
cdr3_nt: TGTGCCAGCAACACACTCCCATCGGGGCGGGAGGTAACAGATACGCAGTATTTT

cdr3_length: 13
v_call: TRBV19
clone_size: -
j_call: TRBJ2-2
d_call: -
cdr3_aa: CASSTQWTGELFF
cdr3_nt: TGTGCCAGTAGTACACAATGGACCGGGGAGCTGTTTTTT

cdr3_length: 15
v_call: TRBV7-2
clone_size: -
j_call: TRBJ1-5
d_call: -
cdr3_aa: CASSLSGDRTGPQHF
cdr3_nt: TGTGCCAGCAGCTTATCCGGTGACCGCACGGGTCCCCAGCATTTT

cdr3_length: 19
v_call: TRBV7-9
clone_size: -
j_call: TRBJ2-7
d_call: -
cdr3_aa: CASSSTRSQGLYLPYEQYF
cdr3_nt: TGTGCCAGCAGCTCGACCCGGAGTCAGGGATTGTATTTGCCCTACGAGCAGTACTTC

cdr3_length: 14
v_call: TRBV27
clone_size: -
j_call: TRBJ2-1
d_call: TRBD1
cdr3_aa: CASSSGTDYNEQFF
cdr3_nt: TGTGCCAGCAGTTCCGGGACAGACTACAATGAGCAGTTCTTC

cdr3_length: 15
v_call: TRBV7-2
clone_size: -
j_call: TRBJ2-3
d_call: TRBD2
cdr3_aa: CASSLPTSGWDTQYF
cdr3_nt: TGTGCCAGCAGCTTACCGACTAGCGGGTGGGATACGCAGTATTTT

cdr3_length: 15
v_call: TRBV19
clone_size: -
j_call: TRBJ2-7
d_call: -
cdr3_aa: CASKEGGDISYEQYF
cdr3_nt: TGTGCCAGTAAAGAAGGGGGAGACATCTCCTACGAGCAGTACTTC

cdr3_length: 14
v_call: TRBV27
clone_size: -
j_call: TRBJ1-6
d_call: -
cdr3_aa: CATRLLGAESPLHF
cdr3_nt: TGTGCCACCCGTTTGTTGGGGGCTGAATCACCCCTCCACTTT

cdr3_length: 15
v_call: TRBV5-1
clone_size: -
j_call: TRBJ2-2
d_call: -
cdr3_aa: CASSLENGATGELFF
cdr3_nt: TGCGCCAGCAGCTTGGAAAATGGTGCGACCGGGGAGCTGTTTTTT

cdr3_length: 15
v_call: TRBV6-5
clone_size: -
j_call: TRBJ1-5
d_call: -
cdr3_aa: CASSYSDSINQPQHF
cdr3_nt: TGTGCCAGCAGTTACTCGGACAGCATTAATCAGCCCCAGCATTTT

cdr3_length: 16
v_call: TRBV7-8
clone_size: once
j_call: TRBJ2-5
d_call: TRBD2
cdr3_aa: CASSPGLAGQYETQYF
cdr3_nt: TGTGCCAGCAGCCCCGGACTAGCGGGGCAGTATGAGACCCAGTACTTC

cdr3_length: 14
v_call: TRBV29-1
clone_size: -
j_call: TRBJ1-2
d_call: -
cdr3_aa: CSGVDSTANYGYTF
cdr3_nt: TGCAGCGGTGTGGACAGTACTGCTAACTATGGCTACACCTTC

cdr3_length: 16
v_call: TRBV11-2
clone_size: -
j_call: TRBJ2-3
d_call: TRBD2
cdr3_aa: CASRLAVFSSTDTQYF
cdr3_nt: TGTGCCAGCAGGCTAGCGGTTTTCTCTAGCACAGATACGCAGTATTTT

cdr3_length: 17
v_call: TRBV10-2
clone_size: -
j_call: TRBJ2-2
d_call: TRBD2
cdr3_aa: CASSGLAGGPGTGELFF
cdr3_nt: TGCGCCAGCAGTGGGCTAGCGGGGGGGCCGGGCACCGGGGAGCTGTTTTTT

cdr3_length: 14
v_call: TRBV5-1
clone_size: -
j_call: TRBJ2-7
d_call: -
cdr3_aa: CASSSGTGGHEQYF
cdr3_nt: TGCGCCAGCAGCTCCGGGACCGGAGGGCACGAGCAGTACTTC

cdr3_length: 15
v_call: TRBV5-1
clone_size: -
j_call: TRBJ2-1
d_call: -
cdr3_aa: CASSFSTASYNEQFF
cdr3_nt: TGCGCCAGCAGCTTTTCAACAGCCTCCTACAATGAGCAGTTCTTC